The 13 T cell receptor beta chains reported below all come from one sample, sequenced in a study of shared clonotypes between healthy human individuals. Sequencing was performed with immunoSEQ multiplex PCR; in TCRdb, only in-frame clones are kept and a portion is missing. The data show a few million clones, more than 80% seen once. Sequenced sample: naive CD4+ T cells from PBMCs. Subset specified: CD45RA+ positively selected. The receptors derive from a man younger than 30 in good health. Some clones in this sample may be carry-over from other donors' samples.

This clone was detected once. The rearrangement joins TRBV4-1 to TRBJ2-1, with a weak D call TRBD1 (6 bases). Germline CDR1 and CDR2: MGHRA and YSYEKL. The CDR3 length is 18 residues. With 1 base removed from V and 7 bases from J, the gap between germline ends came to 23 bases. CDR3 in amino acids: CASSQGRQGSSLRNEQFF. The DNA of the CDR3 is TGCGCCAGCAGCCAAGGACGCCAGGGGTCGTCCTTACGGAATGAGCAGTTCTTC.

This sequence joins TRBV28 and TRBJ2-3, with D tentatively TRBD2 (6 bases). This CDR3 is 17 amino acids long. Germline V gene lookup returns CDR1 MDHEN and CDR2 SYDVKM. The germline V and J ends were trimmed by 5 bases and 0 bases, with 18 bases remaining between them. The CDR3 protein is CASSLPLSGSSTDTQYF. Here the CDR3 DNA reads TGTGCCAGCAGTCTCCCTCTCAGCGGGTCTAGCACAGATACGCAGTATTTT.

This clone was counted a single time. This chain links TRBV29-1 with TRBJ1-1; the D gene is possibly TRBD1 (6 bases). CDR1 and CDR2 from the germline V gene are SQVTM and ANQGSEA. CDR3 length: 14 residues. The V end was cut by 6 bases, the J end by 4 bases, with 18 bases between. The CDR3 protein is CSVQKTGPGTEAFF. DNA of the CDR3: TGCAGCGTCCAAAAGACAGGCCCGGGCACTGAAGCTTTCTTT.

This chain joins TRBV19 and TRBJ2-5; 10 bases align to TRBD1. V shed 3 bases and J 3 bases; nucleotides not matched to a gene: 13. The CDR3 runs to 18 residues. Germline lookup yields CDR1 LNHDA and CDR2 SQIVND (reference sequence). The CDR3 loop reads CASSIPFGQGGAKETQYF. The CDR3 bases are TGTGCCAGTAGTATTCCCTTTGGACAGGGGGGTGCAAAAGAGACCCAGTACTTC.

The chain combines TRBV10-1 with TRBJ1-4; D uncertain. The V gene's germline CDR1 is WNHNN and CDR2 SYGVQD (reference sequence). Trimming cost V 6 bases and J 7 bases, with 12 bases left between them. The CDR3 loop spans 13 amino acids. The CDR3 is CASSRASGEKLFF. CDR3 coding DNA: TGCGCCAGCAGCCGTGCTAGCGGTGAAAAACTGTTTTTT.

The CDR3 DNA is TGTGCCAGTAGTACCCCGCCCACGGAAGGAACCTACGAGCAGTACTTC. This codes for CASSTPPTEGTYEQYF. This chain uses TRBV19 with TRBJ2-7; D is unresolved. The CDR3 consists of 16 residues. Trimming removed 4 bases at V and 2 bases at J, with 18 bases between. From germline, CDR1 is LNHDA and CDR2 SQIVND (reference sequence).

The chain joins TRBV6-1 to TRBJ1-1, with a tentative D call TRBD1 (5 bases). This CDR3 region has 13 residues. Germline values: CDR1 MNHNS, CDR2 SASEGT. V lost 1 base, J lost 9 bases, and 12 bases lay in between. The CDR3 DNA reads TGTGCCAGCAGTGAAGGGGGGTATCGAAAAGCTTTCTTT. It encodes CASSEGGYRKAFF.

The chain employs TRBV18 and TRBJ2-1; the match to TRBD1 covers 7 bases. V dropped 2 bases and J dropped 4; count of bases not matched to a gene: 5. Germline V CDR1 and CDR2: KGHSH, LQKENI. The CDR3 spans 15 residues. The CDR3 nucleotides read TGTGCCAGCTCACCAAGGGACAGAAATTACAATGAGCAGTTCTTC. Protein product: CASSPRDRNYNEQFF.

The gene calls are TRBV2 and TRBJ2-1; maybe TRBD2 (5 bases). Per the germline V gene, CDR1 is SNHLY and CDR2 is FYNNEI. Trimming removed 6 bases from V and 6 bases from J, with 18 bases in between. This CDR3 spans 15 amino acids. This CDR3 reads CASRELALGGNEQFF. The CDR3 DNA reads TGTGCCAGCAGGGAACTGGCCCTCGGAGGCAATGAGCAGTTCTTC.

The genes are TRBV11-2 and TRBJ2-7, with D possibly matching TRBD2 (5 bases). Looked up from germline, CDR1 is SGHAT and CDR2 is FQNNGV. CDR3 length equals 15 residues. With 0 bases removed from V and 3 bases from J, the gap between germline ends came to 12 bases. CDR3 sequence (DNA): TGTGCCAGCAGCTTAGAGGGCGAGGGTTTCTACGAGCAGTACTTC. This encodes CASSLEGEGFYEQYF.

The chain joins TRBV7-2 to TRBJ2-5, with D perhaps TRBD2 (6 bases). Germline loops: CDR1 SGHTA, CDR2 FQGNSA. The CDR3 sequence is 15 residues long. Trimming stripped 3 bases from V and 0 bases from J, with 11 bases between. CDR3 nucleotides: TGTGCCAGCAGCTTGTCGGCGGGATACCAAGAGACCCAGTACTTC. Protein product: CASSLSAGYQETQYF.

The rearrangement joins TRBV7-2 to TRBJ2-1; no firm D call. The CDR3 runs to 15 residues. Germline V CDR1 and CDR2: SGHTA, FQGNSA. V was cut by 5 bases and J by 8 bases, with 19 bases left in between. The DNA of the CDR3 is TGTGCCAGCAGCGGTAAGGCAGGTTACGTTGATGAGCAGTTCTTC. As protein: CASSGKAGYVDEQFF. The entire variable domain, with the rest obtained from reference TRBV7-2 and TRBJ2-1, is as follows: GAGVSQSPSNKVTEKGKDVELRCDPISGHTALYWYRQSLGQGLEFLIYFQGNSAPDKSGLPSDRFSAERTGGSVSTLTIQRTQQEDSAVYLCASSGKAGYVDEQFFGPGTRLTVL.

This clone was seen only once. The rearrangement joins TRBV7-2 to TRBJ2-3; no reliable D call. From germline, CDR1 is SGHTA and CDR2 FQGNSA. This CDR3 contains 15 residues. The V gene lost 1 base and the J gene lost 2 bases, with 10 bases spanning the gap. The CDR3 region is CASSLVGYSTDTQYF. CDR3 DNA: TGTGCCAGCAGCTTAGTTGGGTATTCCACAGATACGCAGTATTTT. Variable domain in full (rest from reference TRBV7-2 and TRBJ2-3): GAGVSQSPSNKVTEKGKDVELRCDPISGHTALYWYRQSLGQGLEFLIYFQGNSAPDKSGLPSDRFSAERTGGSVSTLTIQRTQQEDSAVYLCASSLVGYSTDTQYFGPGTRLTVL.